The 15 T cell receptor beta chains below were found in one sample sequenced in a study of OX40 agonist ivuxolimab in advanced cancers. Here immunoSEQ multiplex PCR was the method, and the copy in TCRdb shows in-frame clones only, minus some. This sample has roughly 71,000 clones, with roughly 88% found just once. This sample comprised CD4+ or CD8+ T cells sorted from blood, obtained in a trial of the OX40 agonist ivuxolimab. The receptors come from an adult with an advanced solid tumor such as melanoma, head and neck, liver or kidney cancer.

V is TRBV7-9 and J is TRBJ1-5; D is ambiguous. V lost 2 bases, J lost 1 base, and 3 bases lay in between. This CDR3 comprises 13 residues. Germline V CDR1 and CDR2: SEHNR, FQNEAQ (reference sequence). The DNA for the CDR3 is TGTGCCAGCAGCTTAACGAGCAATCAGCCCCAGCATTTT. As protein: CASSLTSNQPQHF.

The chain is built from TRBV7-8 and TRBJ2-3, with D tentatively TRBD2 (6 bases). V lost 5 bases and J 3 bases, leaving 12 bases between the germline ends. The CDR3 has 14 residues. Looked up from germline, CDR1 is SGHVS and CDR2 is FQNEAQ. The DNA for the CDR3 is TGTGCCAGCAGCCGGGGGTGGGGGACAGATACGCAGTATTTT. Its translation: CASSRGWGTDTQYF.

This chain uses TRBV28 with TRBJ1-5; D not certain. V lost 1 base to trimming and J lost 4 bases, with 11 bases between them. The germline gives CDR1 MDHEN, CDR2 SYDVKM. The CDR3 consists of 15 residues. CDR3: CASSLYVGLNQPQHF. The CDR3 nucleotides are TGTGCCAGCAGTTTATACGTAGGACTTAATCAGCCCCAGCATTTT. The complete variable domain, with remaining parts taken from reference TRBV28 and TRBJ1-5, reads DVKVTQSSRYLVKRTGEKVFLECVQDMDHENMFWYRQDPGLGLRLIYFSYDVKMKEKGDIPEGYSVSREKKERFSLILESASTNQTSMYLCASSLYVGLNQPQHFGDGTRLSIL.

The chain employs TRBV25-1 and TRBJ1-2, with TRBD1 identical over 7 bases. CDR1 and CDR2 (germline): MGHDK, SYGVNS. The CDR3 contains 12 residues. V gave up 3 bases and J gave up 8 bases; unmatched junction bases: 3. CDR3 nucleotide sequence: TGTGCCAGCAGTGAGGCAGGGGGGGGCTACACCTTC. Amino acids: CASSEAGGGYTF.

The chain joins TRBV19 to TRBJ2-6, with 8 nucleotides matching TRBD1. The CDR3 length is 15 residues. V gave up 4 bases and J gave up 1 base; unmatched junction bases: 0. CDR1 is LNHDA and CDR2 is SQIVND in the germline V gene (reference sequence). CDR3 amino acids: CASSRTGSGANVLTF. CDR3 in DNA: TGTGCCAGTAGTAGGACAGGGTCTGGGGCCAACGTCCTGACTTTC.

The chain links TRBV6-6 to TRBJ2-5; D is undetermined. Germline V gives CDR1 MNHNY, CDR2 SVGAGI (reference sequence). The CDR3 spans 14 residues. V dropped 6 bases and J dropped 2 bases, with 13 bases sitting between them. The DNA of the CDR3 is TGTGCCAGCAGCCCCATTGACTTACAAGAGACCCAGTACTTC. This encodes CASSPIDLQETQYF.

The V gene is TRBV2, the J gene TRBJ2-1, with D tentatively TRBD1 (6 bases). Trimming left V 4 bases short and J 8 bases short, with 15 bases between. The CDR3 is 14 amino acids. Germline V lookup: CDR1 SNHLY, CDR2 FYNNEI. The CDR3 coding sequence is TGTGCCAGCAGTGTAGGGGGTGGCACGGATGAGCAGTTCTTC. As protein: CASSVGGGTDEQFF.

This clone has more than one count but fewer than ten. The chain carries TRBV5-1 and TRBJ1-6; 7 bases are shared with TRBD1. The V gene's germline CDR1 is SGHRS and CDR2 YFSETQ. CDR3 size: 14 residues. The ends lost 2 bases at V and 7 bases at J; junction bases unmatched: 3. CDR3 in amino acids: CASSLGTVNSPLHF. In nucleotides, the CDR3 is TGCGCCAGCAGCTTAGGGACAGTCAATTCACCCCTCCACTTT.

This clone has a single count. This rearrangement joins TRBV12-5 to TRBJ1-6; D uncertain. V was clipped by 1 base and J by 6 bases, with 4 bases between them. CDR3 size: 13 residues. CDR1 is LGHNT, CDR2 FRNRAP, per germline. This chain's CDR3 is CASGLEVNSPLHF. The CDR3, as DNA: TGTGCTAGTGGTTTGGAGGTTAATTCACCCCTCCACTTT.

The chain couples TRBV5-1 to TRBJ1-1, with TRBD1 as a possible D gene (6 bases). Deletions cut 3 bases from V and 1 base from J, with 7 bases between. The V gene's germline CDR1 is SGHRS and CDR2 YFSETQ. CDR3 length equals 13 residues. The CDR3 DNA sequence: TGCGCCAGCAGCTCACAGGGGAACACTGAAGCTTTCTTT. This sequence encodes CASSSQGNTEAFF.

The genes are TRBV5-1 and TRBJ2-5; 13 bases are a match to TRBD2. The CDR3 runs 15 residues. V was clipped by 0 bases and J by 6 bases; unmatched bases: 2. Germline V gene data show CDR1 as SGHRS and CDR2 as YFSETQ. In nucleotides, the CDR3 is TGCGCCAGCAGCTTGGGACTAGCGGGGGGACAGACCCAGTACTTC. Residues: CASSLGLAGGQTQYF.

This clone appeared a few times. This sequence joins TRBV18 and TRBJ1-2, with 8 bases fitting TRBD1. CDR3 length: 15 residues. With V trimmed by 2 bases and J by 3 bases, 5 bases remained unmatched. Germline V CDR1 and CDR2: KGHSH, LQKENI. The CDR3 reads CASSPRTTGDYGYTF. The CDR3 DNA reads TGTGCCAGCTCACCAAGGACGACAGGGGACTATGGCTACACCTTC.

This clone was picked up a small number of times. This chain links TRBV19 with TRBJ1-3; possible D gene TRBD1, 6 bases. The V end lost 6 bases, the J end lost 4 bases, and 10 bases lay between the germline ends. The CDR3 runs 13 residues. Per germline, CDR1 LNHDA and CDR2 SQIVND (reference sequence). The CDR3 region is CASRPDRGNTIYF. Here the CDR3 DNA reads TGTGCCAGTAGACCAGACAGGGGAAACACCATATATTTT.

The CDR3 sequence: CASTPGTAYEQYF. The CDR3 nucleotides read TGTGCCAGCACCCCCGGGACCGCCTACGAGCAGTACTTC. The chain combines TRBV28 with TRBJ2-7; tentatively, D is TRBD1 or TRBD2 (5 bases each). V gave up 7 bases and J gave up 2 bases, with 12 bases separating them. Per the germline V gene, CDR1 is MDHEN and CDR2 is SYDVKM. CDR3 length: 13 residues.

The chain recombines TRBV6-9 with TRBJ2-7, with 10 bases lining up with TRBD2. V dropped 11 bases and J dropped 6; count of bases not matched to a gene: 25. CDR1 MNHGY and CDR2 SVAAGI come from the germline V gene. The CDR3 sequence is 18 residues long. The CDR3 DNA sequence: TGTGCCGCCTTAGGTCCGCTTAAAAATCTAGCGGGGGACCTCGAGCAGTACTTC. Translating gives CAALGPLKNLAGDLEQYF.